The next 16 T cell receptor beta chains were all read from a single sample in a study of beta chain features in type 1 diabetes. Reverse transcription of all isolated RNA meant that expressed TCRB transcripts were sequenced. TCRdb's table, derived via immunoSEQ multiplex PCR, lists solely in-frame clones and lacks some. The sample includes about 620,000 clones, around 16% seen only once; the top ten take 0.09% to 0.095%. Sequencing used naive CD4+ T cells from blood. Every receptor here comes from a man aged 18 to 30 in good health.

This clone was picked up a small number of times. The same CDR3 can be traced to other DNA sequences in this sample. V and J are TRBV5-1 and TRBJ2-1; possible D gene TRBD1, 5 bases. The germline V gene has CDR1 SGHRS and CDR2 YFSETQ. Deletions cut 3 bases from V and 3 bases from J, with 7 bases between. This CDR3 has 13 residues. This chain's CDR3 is CASSSDSYNEQFF. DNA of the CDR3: TGCGCCAGCAGCTCAGACAGCTACAATGAGCAGTTCTTC.

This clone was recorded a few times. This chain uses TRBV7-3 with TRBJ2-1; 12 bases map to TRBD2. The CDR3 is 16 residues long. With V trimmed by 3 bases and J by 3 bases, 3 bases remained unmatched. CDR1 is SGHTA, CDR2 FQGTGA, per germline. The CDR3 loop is CASSFSTSGSYNEQFF. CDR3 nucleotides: TGTGCCAGCAGCTTCTCGACTAGCGGGAGCTACAATGAGCAGTTCTTC.

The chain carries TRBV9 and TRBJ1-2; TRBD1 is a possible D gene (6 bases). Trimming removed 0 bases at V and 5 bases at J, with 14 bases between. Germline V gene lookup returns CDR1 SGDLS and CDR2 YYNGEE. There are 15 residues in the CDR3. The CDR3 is CASSVEAGARYGYTF. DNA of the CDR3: TGTGCCAGCAGCGTAGAGGCAGGGGCTCGGTATGGCTACACCTTC.

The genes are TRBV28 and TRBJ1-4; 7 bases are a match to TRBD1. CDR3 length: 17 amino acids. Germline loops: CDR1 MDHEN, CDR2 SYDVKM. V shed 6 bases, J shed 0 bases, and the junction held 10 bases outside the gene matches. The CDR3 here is CASSKNRGPSTNEKLFF. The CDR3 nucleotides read TGTGCCAGCAGCAAGAACAGGGGACCCTCAACTAATGAAAAACTGTTTTTT.

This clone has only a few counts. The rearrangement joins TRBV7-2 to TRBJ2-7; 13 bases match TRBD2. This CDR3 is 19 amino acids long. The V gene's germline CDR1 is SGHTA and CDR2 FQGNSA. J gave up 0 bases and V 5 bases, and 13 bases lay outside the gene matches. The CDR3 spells CASSARLAGGLRDSYEQYF. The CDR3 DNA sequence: TGTGCCAGCAGCGCAAGACTAGCGGGAGGCTTAAGGGACTCCTACGAGCAGTACTTC.

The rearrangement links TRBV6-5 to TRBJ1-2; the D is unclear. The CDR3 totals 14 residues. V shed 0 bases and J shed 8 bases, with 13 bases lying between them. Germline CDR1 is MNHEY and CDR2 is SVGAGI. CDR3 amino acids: CASSYSPHSAGYTF. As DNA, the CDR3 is TGTGCCAGCAGTTACTCTCCTCACTCGGCAGGCTACACCTTC.

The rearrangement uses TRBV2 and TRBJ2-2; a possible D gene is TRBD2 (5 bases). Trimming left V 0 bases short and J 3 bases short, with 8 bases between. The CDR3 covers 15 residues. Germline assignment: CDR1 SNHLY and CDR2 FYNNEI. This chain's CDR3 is CASSEAPRDTGELFF. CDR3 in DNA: TGTGCCAGCAGTGAAGCGCCGCGGGACACCGGGGAGCTGTTTTTT.

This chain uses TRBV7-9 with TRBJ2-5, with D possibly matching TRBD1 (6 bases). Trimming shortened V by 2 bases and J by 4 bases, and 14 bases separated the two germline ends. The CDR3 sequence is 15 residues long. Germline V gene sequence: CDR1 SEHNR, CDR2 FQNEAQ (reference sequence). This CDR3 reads CASSLSRRGGETQYF. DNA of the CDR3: TGTGCCAGCAGCTTAAGTAGGAGAGGGGGAGAGACCCAGTACTTC.

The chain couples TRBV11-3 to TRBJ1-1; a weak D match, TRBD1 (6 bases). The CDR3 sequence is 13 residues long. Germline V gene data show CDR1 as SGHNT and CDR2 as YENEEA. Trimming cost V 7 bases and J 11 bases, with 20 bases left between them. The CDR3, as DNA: TGTGCCAGCAACCCAGTGGGGGGCAGGGATGCTTTCTTT. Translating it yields CASNPVGGRDAFF.

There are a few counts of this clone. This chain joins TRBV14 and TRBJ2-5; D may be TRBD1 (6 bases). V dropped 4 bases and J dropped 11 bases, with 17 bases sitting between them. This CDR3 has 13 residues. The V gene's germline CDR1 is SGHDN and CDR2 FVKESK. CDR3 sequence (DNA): TGTGCCAGCAGCCCCTGGGACATCGCGGAGCAGTACTTC. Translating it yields CASSPWDIAEQYF.

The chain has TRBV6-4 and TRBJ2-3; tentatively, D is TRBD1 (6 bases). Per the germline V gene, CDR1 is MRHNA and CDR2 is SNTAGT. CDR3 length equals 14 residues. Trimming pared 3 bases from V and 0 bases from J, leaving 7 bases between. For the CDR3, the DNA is TGTGCCAGCAGTGAGGACAGTAGCACAGATACGCAGTATTTT. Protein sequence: CASSEDSSTDTQYF.

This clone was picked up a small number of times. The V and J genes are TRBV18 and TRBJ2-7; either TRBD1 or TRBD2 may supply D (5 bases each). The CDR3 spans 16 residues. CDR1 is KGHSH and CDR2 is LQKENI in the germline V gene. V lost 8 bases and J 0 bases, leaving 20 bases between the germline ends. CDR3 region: CASNPTGTASSYEQYF. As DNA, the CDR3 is TGTGCCAGCAACCCCACGGGGACGGCGAGCTCCTACGAGCAGTACTTC. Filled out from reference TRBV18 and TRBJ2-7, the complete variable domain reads NAGVMQNPRHLVRRRGQEARLRCSPMKGHSHVYWYRQLPEEGLKFMVYLQKENIIDESGMPKERFSAEFPKEGPSILRIQQVVRGDSAAYFCASNPTGTASSYEQYFGPGTRLTVT.

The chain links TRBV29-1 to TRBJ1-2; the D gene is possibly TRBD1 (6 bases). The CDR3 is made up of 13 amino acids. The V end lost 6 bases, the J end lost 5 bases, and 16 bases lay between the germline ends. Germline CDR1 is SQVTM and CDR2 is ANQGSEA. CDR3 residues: CSVTPGTPYGYTF. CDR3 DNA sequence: TGCAGCGTGACCCCCGGGACACCTTATGGCTACACCTTC.

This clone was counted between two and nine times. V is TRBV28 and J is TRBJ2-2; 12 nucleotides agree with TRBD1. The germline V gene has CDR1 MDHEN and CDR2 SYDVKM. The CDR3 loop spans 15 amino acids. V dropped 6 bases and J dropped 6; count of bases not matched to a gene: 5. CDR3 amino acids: CASRPGQGAAGELFF. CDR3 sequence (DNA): TGTGCCAGCAGACCGGGACAGGGGGCCGCCGGGGAGCTGTTTTTT.

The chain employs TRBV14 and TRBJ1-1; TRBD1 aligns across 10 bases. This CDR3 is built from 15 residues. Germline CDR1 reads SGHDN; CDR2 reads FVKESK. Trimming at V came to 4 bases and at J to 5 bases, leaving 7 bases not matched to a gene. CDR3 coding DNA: TGTGCCAGCAGCCCAAGACAGGGGGCGATTACTGAAGCTTTCTTT. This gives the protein CASSPRQGAITEAFF.

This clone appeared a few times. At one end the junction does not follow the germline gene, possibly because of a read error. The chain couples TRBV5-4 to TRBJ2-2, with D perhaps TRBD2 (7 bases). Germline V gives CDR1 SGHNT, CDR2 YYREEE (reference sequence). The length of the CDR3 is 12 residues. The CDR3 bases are TGTGCCAGCAGCCCGCCCGGGGGGCGCCCCCTTTTT. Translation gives CASSPPGGRPLF.